The source of this T cell receptor beta chain is a study of shared clonotypes between healthy human individuals. Whole-study findings and limits: Memory subsets generally showed smaller estimated richness than naive subsets did.

The sample holds one count of this clone. What it recognizes is unknown. Authors' methods: Filtering differed, since immunoSEQ gave only junction sequences and no quality scores. Measured with immunoSEQ multiplex PCR; TCRdb has only the in-frame clones, and not every one. That table gives V, J and clone size, and the DNA gave D and trimming. This table holds about 1.1 million clones, approximately 80% found once. The germline V and J ends were trimmed by 5 bases and 6 bases, with 22 bases remaining between them. Germline-derived CDR1 and CDR2 are KGHSH and LQKENI. CDR3 size: 16 residues. Material: memory CD4+ T cells from PBMCs. Regarding subset: CD45RA-negative fraction. The sequence was collected from a man between 18 and 29 years old in good health. Some clones in this sample may be carry-over from other donors' samples. The genes are TRBV18 and TRBJ1-2; no clear D. CDR3 nucleotide sequence: TGTGCCAGCTCAGCCGGGCCGACGCGACTCCGGGATGGCTACACCTTC. Residues: CASSAGPTRLRDGYTF. The full variable domain, its missing parts supplied by reference TRBV18 and TRBJ1-2, is NAGVMQNPRHLVRRRGQEARLRCSPMKGHSHVYWYRQLPEEGLKFMVYLQKENIIDESGMPKERFSAEFPKEGPSILRIQQVVRGDSAAYFCASSAGPTRLRDGYTFGSGTRLTVV.